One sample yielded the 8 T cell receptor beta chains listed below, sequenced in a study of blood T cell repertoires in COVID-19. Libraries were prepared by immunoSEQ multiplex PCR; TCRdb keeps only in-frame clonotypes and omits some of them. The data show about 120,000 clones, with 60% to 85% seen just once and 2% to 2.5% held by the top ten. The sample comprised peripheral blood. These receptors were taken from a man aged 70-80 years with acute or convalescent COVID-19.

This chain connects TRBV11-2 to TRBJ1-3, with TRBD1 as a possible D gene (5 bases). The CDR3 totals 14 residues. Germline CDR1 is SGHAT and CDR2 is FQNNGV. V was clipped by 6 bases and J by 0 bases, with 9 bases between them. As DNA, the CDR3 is TGTGCCAGCAGTAGACAGCACTCTGGAAACACCATATATTTT. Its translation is CASSRQHSGNTIYF.

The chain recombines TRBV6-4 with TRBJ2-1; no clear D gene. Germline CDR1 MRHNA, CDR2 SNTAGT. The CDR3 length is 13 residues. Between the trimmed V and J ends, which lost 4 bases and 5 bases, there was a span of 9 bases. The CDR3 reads CASSVERNNEQFF. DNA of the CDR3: TGTGCCAGCAGTGTTGAGAGAAACAATGAGCAGTTCTTC.

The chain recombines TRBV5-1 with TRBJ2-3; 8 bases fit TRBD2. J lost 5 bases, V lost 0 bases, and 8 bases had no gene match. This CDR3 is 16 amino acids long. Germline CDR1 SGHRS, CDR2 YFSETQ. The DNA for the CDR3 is TGCGCCAGCAGCTTGGGAAACGGGGGGGCTGGAGATACGCAGTATTTT. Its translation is CASSLGNGGAGDTQYF.

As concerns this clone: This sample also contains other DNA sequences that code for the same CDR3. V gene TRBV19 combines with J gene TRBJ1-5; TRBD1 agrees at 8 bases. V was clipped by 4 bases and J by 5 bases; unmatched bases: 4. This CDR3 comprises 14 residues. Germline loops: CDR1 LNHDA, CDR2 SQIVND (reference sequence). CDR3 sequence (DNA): TGTGCCAGTAGTACAGGACAGGGCTATCAGCCCCAGCATTTT. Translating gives CASSTGQGYQPQHF.

CDR3 bases: TGTGCCAGCTTTGGACAGGGCAAAGATGGCTACACCTTC. Translated, it gives CASFGQGKDGYTF. This chain uses TRBV27 with TRBJ1-2, with TRBD1 matching 8 bases. With V trimmed by 8 bases and J by 6 bases, 8 bases remained unmatched. Looked up from germline, CDR1 is MNHEY and CDR2 is SMNVEV (reference sequence). This CDR3 has 13 amino acids.

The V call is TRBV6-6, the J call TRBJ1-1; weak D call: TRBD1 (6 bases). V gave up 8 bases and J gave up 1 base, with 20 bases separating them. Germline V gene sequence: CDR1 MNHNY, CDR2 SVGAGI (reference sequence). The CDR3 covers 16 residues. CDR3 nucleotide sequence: TGTGCCAGCTCGTCGGGACAAGGACGGGGGAACACTGAAGCTTTCTTT. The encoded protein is CASSSGQGRGNTEAFF.

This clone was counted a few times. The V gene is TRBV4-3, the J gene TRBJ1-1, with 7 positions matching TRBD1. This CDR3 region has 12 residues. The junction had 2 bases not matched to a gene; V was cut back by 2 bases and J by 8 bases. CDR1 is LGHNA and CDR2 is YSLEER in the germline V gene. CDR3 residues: CASSQPGQEAFF. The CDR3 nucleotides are TGCGCCAGCAGCCAACCGGGACAGGAAGCTTTCTTT.

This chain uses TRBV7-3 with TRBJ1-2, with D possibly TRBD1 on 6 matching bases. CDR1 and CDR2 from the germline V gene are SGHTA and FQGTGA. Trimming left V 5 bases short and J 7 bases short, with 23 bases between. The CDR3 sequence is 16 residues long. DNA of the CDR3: TGTGCCAGCAGCCACCAGAGAGCGGGGGCGCCAAGTGGCTACACCTTC. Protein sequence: CASSHQRAGAPSGYTF.